This T cell receptor beta chain was obtained from a study of blood T cells in healthy people across ages. With respect to this clonotype: No antigen is known for it.

For the second PCR, which ran for about 6 to 12 cycles, a sample-barcoded 5' primer and a J-beta primer mix were used. Every molecule of cDNA carried a tag from a template-switch adaptor with 12 random nucleotides. TCRdb analysed the 5' RACE reads with MiXCR anew, one entry per CDR3 protein. The table shows 790,000 or so distinct CDR3 sequences, with roughly three fifths occurring only once. Study-wide results and caveats: Those diversity estimates obtained from one million T cells were thought to be underestimates. CMV infection status of these donors was not known. Age showed a roughly linear inverse relationship with TCR beta diversity per million T cells.

Trimming removed 4 bases at V and 7 bases at J, with 25 bases between. The CDR3 spans 17 residues. Germline V gives CDR1 LGHNA, CDR2 YSLEER. The rearrangement joins TRBV4-3 to TRBJ1-2; D possibly corresponds to TRBD1 (5 bases). The clonotype was recovered from a man aged 35-49 years in good health. Specimen: blood. The CDR3 nucleotides read TGCGCCAGCAGCCGAGGGCCGACCGGGTTAGCGGGGGGTGGCTACACCTTC. Residues: CASSRGPTGLAGGGYTF.